The T cell receptor beta chain under discussion was sequenced for a study of alternative splicing in chronic myeloid leukemia remission (dated by TCRdb to 2019 to 2021). Describing the broader study: RNA sequencing was used to profile peripheral blood from chronic-phase CML patients at diagnosis and at remission, and the results were compared with those from healthy donors. Median ages of roughly 49 years at diagnosis, 56 to 60 at remission and about 37 for healthy controls were recorded. Female/male counts were 11/5 for diagnosis samples, 8/3 for remission samples and 2/4 for controls. Total RNA was extracted with Trizol from peripheral blood mononuclear cells of diagnosis, remission and control samples.

Remarks on this clonotype: Its recognized antigen is unknown.

Roughly 6 healthy donors provided peripheral blood as normal controls. What the study reported, not specific to this receptor: Blood cell composition varied strongly between timepoints, moving from enrichment of myeloid progenitors at diagnosis to enrichment of mature lymphoid cells at remission. At remission, blood cell composition had been reconfigured so that it resembled normal controls enriched in lymphoid cells.

The CDR3 covers 15 residues, taking in both the cysteine and the phenylalanine. No DNA is listed. Receptors were amplified or captured by bulk RNA-seq. The TruSeq Stranded RNA sample prep kit was used to generate libraries of poly-A-enriched mRNA from an input of about 1 ug total RNA. Each sample was sequenced in triplicate using paired-end sequencing on a HiSeq 2500. RNA-seq read length was 125 nucleotides per mate. Concerning the study's data processing: Reads were trimmed and aligned to hg38 with STAR v2.7, with quality control by FASTQC, RSeQC and multiqc. Salmon 0.14.1 was used to quantify gene expression levels as transcripts per million (TPM). Principal component analysis suggested that transcriptomic profiles were not driven by trial, library batch, sequencing batch, treatment regimen or sex. Once TCRdb had reprocessed the reads, it stored one entry per CDR3 protein sequence and supplied no DNA. The V and J calls and clone size come from TCRdb's table, not from the authors' own analysis. The sample contains just over 350 distinct CDR3 sequences, approximately 96% of them found a single time. The ten largest clones represent 9.1% of the sample.

The sequence links TRBV12-3 or TRBV12-4 to TRBJ1-1. The specimen was PBMCs. This sequence was found in a person aged 30 to 50 in good health. The CDR3 region has the sequence CASSLGRVWNTEAFF.